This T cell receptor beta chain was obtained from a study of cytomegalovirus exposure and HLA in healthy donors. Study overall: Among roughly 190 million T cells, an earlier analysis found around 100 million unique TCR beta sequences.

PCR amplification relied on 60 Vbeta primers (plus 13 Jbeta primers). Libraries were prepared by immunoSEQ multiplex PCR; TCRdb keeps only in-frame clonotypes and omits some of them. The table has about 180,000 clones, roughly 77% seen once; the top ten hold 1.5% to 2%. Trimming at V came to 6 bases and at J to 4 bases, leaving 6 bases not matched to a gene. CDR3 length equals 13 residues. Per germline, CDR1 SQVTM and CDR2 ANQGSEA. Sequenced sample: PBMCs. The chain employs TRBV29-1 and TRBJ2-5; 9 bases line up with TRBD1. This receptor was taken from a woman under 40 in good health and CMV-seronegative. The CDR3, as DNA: TGCAGCGTAACCGGGACAGGGCTAGAGACCCAGTACTTC. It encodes CSVTGTGLETQYF.